The rows below give T cell receptor beta chains drawn from one sample of a study of T-cell reconstitution after alpha-beta-depleted transplantation in children. TCRdb itself ran the PCR reads through MiXCR, one entry per CDR3 protein. The table lists 200,000 to 250,000 distinct CDR3 sequences, 11% of them singletons. The sample consisted of PBMCs, taken before TCRalphabeta/CD19-depleted stem cell transplant. The receptors shown here come from a child under two years old with acute myeloid leukemia, due to receive a stem cell transplant. CDR3s include the opening cysteine and the closing phenylalanine or tryptophan.

j_gene,v_gene,CDR3aa
TRBJ2-1,TRBV19,CASSMRAGGVNEQFF
TRBJ2-2,TRBV5-8,CATGRGTGPPGELFF
TRBJ1-6,TRBV30,CAYLRGDGYSPLHF
TRBJ2-7,TRBV20-1,CSARGPFGQTLYEQYF
TRBJ1-3,TRBV20-1,CSARDLYQNTIYF
TRBJ2-1,TRBV19,CASKAGLSYNEQFF
TRBJ2-1,TRBV12-3/TRBV12-4,CASSLREELNEQFF
TRBJ2-1,TRBV5-1,CASSLTFGREFNEQFF
TRBJ2-3,TRBV5-1,CASSLSGQGTDTQYF
TRBJ2-5,TRBV28,CASSLPSLETQYF
TRBJ1-2,TRBV7-2,CASSFPQTARYGYTF
TRBJ2-1,TRBV20-1,CSARDGQRSYNEQFF
TRBJ1-1,TRBV7-2,CASSSAGGWTEAFF
TRBJ2-7,TRBV7-9,CASSRSGVGYEQYF
TRBJ2-7,TRBV21-1,CASSKGDRSYEQYF
TRBJ2-1,TRBV7-8,CASSLKRVVIDEQFF
TRBJ1-4,TRBV28,CASTLSGWDEKLFF
TRBJ1-5,TRBV10-3,CAISEEITGYQPQHF
TRBJ2-5,TRBV28,CASSSPKAGGETQYF
TRBJ1-6,TRBV20-1,CSARAPTGENSPLHF
TRBJ2-5,TRBV28,CASSLGASRPETQYF
TRBJ1-3,TRBV29-1,CSVQSTLSGNTIYF
TRBJ2-1,TRBV24-1,CATREGDEQFF
TRBJ2-1,TRBV11-2,CASSPEAGGFYNEQFF
TRBJ1-5,TRBV6-4,CASSDPRRISNQPQHF
TRBJ1-2,TRBV5-1,CASSLDPPSYGYTF
TRBJ1-4,TRBV7-9,CASSPQQGTNEKLFF
TRBJ2-7,TRBV20-1,CSATEGELHEQYF
TRBJ1-2,TRBV2,CASSVGLNRGYTF
TRBJ1-2,TRBV18,CASSPETGTGGYTF
TRBJ1-2,TRBV5-5,CASSPQTGGGRYGYTF
TRBJ2-1,TRBV25-1,CASSEWTHSSYNEQFF
TRBJ2-7,TRBV29-1,CSARDIEQYF
TRBJ1-4,TRBV5-6,CASSLNQNEKLFF
TRBJ2-7,TRBV18,CASSPRDSGLYEQYF
TRBJ2-7,TRBV10-1,CASSEGLDRLGEQYF
TRBJ2-1,TRBV5-1,CASSLGSINEQFF
TRBJ2-5,TRBV29-1,CSAPHLGQGETQYF
TRBJ2-2,TRBV4-1,CASSQTRGRDTGELFF
TRBJ2-1,TRBV12-3/TRBV12-4,CASSLSVSSYNEQFF
TRBJ1-6,TRBV28,CASSAGPNNSPLHF
TRBJ2-7,TRBV7-9,CASSPWDGEPHYEQYF
TRBJ1-1,TRBV20-1,CSAARDRGLNTEAFF
TRBJ1-1,TRBV15,CATSLGQGYTEAFF
TRBJ2-7,TRBV5-1,CASSLKEIAGELGPYEQYF
TRBJ1-4,TRBV20-1,CSARDGATNEKLFF
TRBJ2-7,TRBV5-1,CASSLLAGDSHEQYF
TRBJ2-2,TRBV27,CASSPGLGLGTGELFF
TRBJ2-2,TRBV4-2,CASSQGGSGEVGELFF
TRBJ2-1,TRBV7-2,CASSLVRVRDEQFF
TRBJ2-1,TRBV5-6,CASSWQDVRFF
TRBJ2-3,TRBV20-1,CSAPTSGGSDTQYF
TRBJ2-2,TRBV6-1,CATNSGGNTGELFF
TRBJ1-4,TRBV12-3/TRBV12-4,CASSLGGGPNEKLFF
TRBJ1-2,TRBV20-1,CSARRGWQNGYTF
TRBJ2-7,TRBV2,CASIVIRGNEQYF
TRBJ2-2,TRBV7-9,CASRPKEATGELFF
TRBJ1-3,TRBV12-3/TRBV12-4,CASSLLVQGLRGNTIYF
TRBJ1-1,TRBV20-1,CSAFYPPKGYTEAFF
TRBJ2-1,TRBV29-1,CSVLTVQGNEQFF